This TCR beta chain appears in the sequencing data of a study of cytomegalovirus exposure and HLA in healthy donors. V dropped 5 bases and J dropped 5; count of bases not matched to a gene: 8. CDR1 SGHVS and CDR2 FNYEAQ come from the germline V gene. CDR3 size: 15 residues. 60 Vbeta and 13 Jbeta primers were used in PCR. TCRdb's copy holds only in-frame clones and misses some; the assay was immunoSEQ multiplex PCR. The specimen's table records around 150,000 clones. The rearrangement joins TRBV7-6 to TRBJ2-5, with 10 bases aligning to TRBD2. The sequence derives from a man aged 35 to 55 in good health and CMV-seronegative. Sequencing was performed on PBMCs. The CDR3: CASSLLAGVGETQYF. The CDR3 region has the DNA TGTGCCAGCAGCCTCCTAGCGGGGGTAGGTGAGACCCAGTACTTC.